A single sample is the source of the 4 T cell receptor beta chains below, sequenced in a study of blood T cell repertoires in COVID-19. The table came from immunoSEQ multiplex PCR; TCRdb's copy has only in-frame clones and leaves some out. This table holds about 150,000 clones, over 70% found once. The source material was peripheral blood. The receptors originated from a human donor in a cohort sampled during active COVID-19.

V and J are TRBV11-3 and TRBJ2-2; D ambiguous. Germline CDR1 reads SGHNT; CDR2 reads YENEEA. The CDR3 consists of 15 residues. V dropped 5 bases and J dropped 0 bases, with 10 bases sitting between them. The CDR3 bases are TGTGCCAGCAGCCCCGGGTCCACGAACACCGGGGAGCTGTTTTTT. Its translation is CASSPGSTNTGELFF.

This clone was found once. The chain couples TRBV25-1 to TRBJ2-5; D remains unclear. The CDR3 runs to 13 residues. V was cut by 4 bases and J by 6 bases, with 12 bases left in between. Germline loops: CDR1 MGHDK, CDR2 SYGVNS. CDR3 region: CASSADPRKTQYF. As DNA, the CDR3 is TGTGCCAGCAGTGCCGACCCGAGGAAGACCCAGTACTTC.

V and J are TRBV9 and TRBJ2-2, with D uncertain. CDR1 and CDR2 (germline): SGDLS, YYNGEE. The V end was cut by 3 bases, the J end by 6 bases, with 6 bases between. This CDR3 has 12 amino acids. The CDR3 coding sequence is TGTGCCAGCAGCGCCCTCCCCGGGGAGCTGTTTTTT. Amino acids: CASSALPGELFF.

The chain links TRBV24-1 to TRBJ2-1, with 7 bases that match TRBD1. This CDR3 region has 12 residues. Per the germline V gene, CDR1 is KGHDR and CDR2 is SFDVKD. Trimming cost V 7 bases and J 15 bases; bases outside gene matches: 11. CDR3 sequence: CATRGDGTATFF. CDR3 coding DNA: TGTGCCACCAGGGGAGACGGGACAGCCACGTTCTTC.